Only one count was recorded for the clone carrying this T cell receptor (beta chain). The sample belongs to a study of OX40 agonist ivuxolimab in advanced cancers. Looked up from germline, CDR1 is SEHNR and CDR2 is FQNEAQ (reference sequence). CDR3 size: 16 residues. V shed 2 bases, J shed 4 bases, and the junction held 9 bases outside the gene matches. Assay used: immunoSEQ multiplex PCR; TCRdb lists only in-frame clones, some missing. Counted here are tens of thousands of clones, 80% to 95% occurring once; the ten biggest clones make up 50% to 60%. This chain uses TRBV7-9 with TRBJ1-1; 8 bases map to TRBD1. This material consisted of CD4+ or CD8+ T cells sorted from blood, taken in a trial of the OX40 agonist ivuxolimab. This receptor was obtained from an adult with an advanced solid tumor such as melanoma, head and neck, liver or kidney cancer. CDR3 loop: CASSLLAGGVFTEAFF. CDR3 DNA sequence: TGTGCCAGCAGCTTACTCGCAGGGGGCGTATTCACTGAAGCTTTCTTT.